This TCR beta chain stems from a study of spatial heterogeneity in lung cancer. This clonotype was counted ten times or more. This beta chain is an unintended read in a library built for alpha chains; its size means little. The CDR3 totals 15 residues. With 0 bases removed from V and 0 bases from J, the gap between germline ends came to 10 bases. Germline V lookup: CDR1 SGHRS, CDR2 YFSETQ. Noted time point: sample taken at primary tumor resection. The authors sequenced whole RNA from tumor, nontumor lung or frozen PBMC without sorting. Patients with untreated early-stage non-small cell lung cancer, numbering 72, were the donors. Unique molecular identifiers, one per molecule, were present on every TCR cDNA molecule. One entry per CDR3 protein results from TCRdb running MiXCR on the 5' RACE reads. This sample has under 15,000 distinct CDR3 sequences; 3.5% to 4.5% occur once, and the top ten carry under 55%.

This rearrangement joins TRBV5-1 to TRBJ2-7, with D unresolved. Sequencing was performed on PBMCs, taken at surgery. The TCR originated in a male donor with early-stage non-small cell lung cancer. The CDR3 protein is CASSLGPDLSYEQYF. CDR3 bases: TGCGCCAGCAGCTTGGGACCCGATCTCTCCTACGAGCAGTACTTC.